This TCR beta chain was sequenced during a study of blood T cell repertoires in COVID-19. In the study overall: COVID-19 samples from acute and convalescent phases originated in the United States, Italy and Spain. Sources were T cells, B-cell-depleted T cells, or PBMCs; the material itself was cDNA or gDNA.

The table lists this clone with a count of one. The protocol was immunoSEQ multiplex PCR, while the TCRdb copy is restricted to in-frame clones and leaves out a portion. Of 110,000 to 150,000 clones listed, more than 70% are singletons. Sequencing used peripheral blood. The receptor comes from a woman between 45 and 65 years old with acute or convalescent COVID-19.

The CDR3 DNA is TGTGCCAGCAGCGCGAGGCAGGGGGGAAGCGACACCGGGGAGCTGTTTTTT. Encoded protein: CASSARQGGSDTGELFF. The genes are TRBV9 and TRBJ2-2; TRBD1 is a possible D gene (7 bases). This CDR3 has 17 residues. Germline CDR1 and CDR2: SGDLS and YYNGEE. The V end was cut by 3 bases, the J end by 3 bases, with 18 bases between.